The rows below give T cell receptor beta chains drawn from one sample of a study of OX40 agonist ivuxolimab in advanced cancers. Libraries were prepared by immunoSEQ multiplex PCR; TCRdb keeps only in-frame clonotypes and omits some of them. The sample has roughly 12,000 clones; around nine tenths are singletons. Sample: CD4+ or CD8+ T cells sorted from blood, taken in a trial of the OX40 agonist ivuxolimab. All receptors come from an adult with an advanced solid tumor such as melanoma, head and neck, liver or kidney cancer. Both conserved end residues are part of each CDR3. Each record gives: V gene, clone size, D gene, J gene, CDR3 DNA, CDR3 protein. D genes are given only for firm matches. Only some rows state a clone size, as once, few, many or a class for expanded clones.

TRBV6-6,-,-,TRBJ2-7,TGTGCCACCTACCCCGGAGGGGGCGCAGGACACTTC,CATYPGGGAGHF
TRBV6-5,once,-,TRBJ1-1,TGTGCCAGCAGTTACGGCAGGGATGGCACTGAAGCTTTCTTT,CASSYGRDGTEAFF
TRBV9,medium-sized,-,TRBJ2-7,TGTGCCAGCAGCGGGGACGCTGGTAACGAGCAGTACTTC,CASSGDAGNEQYF
TRBV6-5,-,-,TRBJ1-5,TGTGCCAGCAGTTACGGGGGGTTCGGTCAGCCCCAGCATTTT,CASSYGGFGQPQHF
TRBV7-2,few,-,TRBJ2-7,TGTGCCAGCAGCTTAGCGGACATAGGGTACTACGAGCAGTACTTC,CASSLADIGYYEQYF
TRBV2,-,TRBD2,TRBJ2-1,TGTGCCAGCAGTGAAGGACTAGCGGCCCACAATGAGCAGTTCTTC,CASSEGLAAHNEQFF
TRBV11-3,-,-,TRBJ2-7,TGTGCCAGCAACCTCGGGTCGCGGGGGTTGGGACAGCCTCCCTACGAGCAGTACTTC,CASNLGSRGLGQPPYEQYF
TRBV5-1,-,-,TRBJ2-1,TGCGCCAGCAGCTTTGAAGGCGGGCATGGTGAGCAGTTCTTC,CASSFEGGHGEQFF
TRBV11-2,-,-,TRBJ2-7,TGTGCCAGCAGCTTAGTACAGGACCGCGAGCAGTACTTC,CASSLVQDREQYF
TRBV7-2,-,TRBD2,TRBJ2-1,TGTGCCAGCAGCTCGGGACTAGCGGGAGGGACTGAGCAGTTCTTC,CASSSGLAGGTEQFF
TRBV27,-,-,TRBJ2-1,TGTGCCAGCAGTTTACGAATTGATACCTACAATGAGCAGTTCTTC,CASSLRIDTYNEQFF
TRBV27,-,TRBD1,TRBJ2-5,TGTGCCACCGCGACAGGGGGCATGTTCGAGACCCAGTACTTC,CATATGGMFETQYF
TRBV27,once,-,TRBJ2-2,TGTGCCAGCAAACCGGGAACGAACACCGGGGAGCTGTTTTTT,CASKPGTNTGELFF
TRBV10-3,-,-,TRBJ2-7,TGTGCCATCAGGTCCGAGACAGTCGCAACCTACGAGCAGTACTTC,CAIRSETVATYEQYF